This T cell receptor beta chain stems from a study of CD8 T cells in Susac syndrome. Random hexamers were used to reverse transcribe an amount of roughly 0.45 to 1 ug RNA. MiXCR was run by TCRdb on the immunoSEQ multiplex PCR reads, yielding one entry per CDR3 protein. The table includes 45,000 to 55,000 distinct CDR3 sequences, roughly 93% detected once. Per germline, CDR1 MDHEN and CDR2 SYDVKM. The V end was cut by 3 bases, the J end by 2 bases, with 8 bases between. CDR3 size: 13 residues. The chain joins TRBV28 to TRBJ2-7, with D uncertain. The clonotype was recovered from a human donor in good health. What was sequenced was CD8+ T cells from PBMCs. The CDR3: CASSFGPTYEQYF. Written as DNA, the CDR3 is TGTGCCAGCAGTTTCGGCCCCACCTACGAGCAGTACTTC.